The 19 T cell receptor beta chains presented below share a single source sample, sequenced in a study of T-cell reconstitution after alpha-beta-depleted transplantation in children. Unique molecular identifiers were incorporated into the prepared TCRbeta library. TCRdb analysed the PCR reads with MiXCR anew, one entry per CDR3 protein. The sample yields some 350,000 distinct CDR3 sequences, 10% seen once. Sample: PBMCs from the stem cell graft donor, taken from the stem cell graft. The origin of the receptors is a human donor who donated a stem cell graft to a child with acute lymphoblastic leukemia.

This clonotype was seen a handful of times. V is TRBV11-2 and J is TRBJ2-2; no firm D call. Germline CDR1 and CDR2: SGHAT and FQNNGV. The CDR3 covers 15 residues. The V end was cut by 6 bases, the J end by 2 bases, with 13 bases between. CDR3 bases: TGTGCCAGCAGGATGCCCGGCGGCAACACCGGGGAGCTGTTTTTT. This sequence encodes CASRMPGGNTGELFF.

This clonotype appeared a few times. The chain recombines TRBV3-1 with TRBJ2-5; 7 bases agree with TRBD1. V gave up 2 bases and J gave up 4 bases; unmatched junction bases: 10. Germline V gene sequence: CDR1 LGHDT, CDR2 YNNKEL (reference sequence). CDR3 length: 16 amino acids. CDR3 coding DNA: TGTGCCAGCAGCCAAACACAGGGGTTAGGAAGAGAGACCCAGTACTTC. Translating it yields CASSQTQGLGRETQYF.

The chain is built from TRBV7-9 and TRBJ2-2, with a tentative D call TRBD1 (6 bases). Trimming removed 5 bases from V and 5 bases from J, with 15 bases in between. Germline CDR1 SEHNR, CDR2 FQNEAQ (reference sequence). CDR3 length equals 15 residues. CDR3 residues: CASSPGTTSTGELFF. CDR3 coding DNA: TGTGCCAGCAGCCCCGGGACAACTTCAACCGGGGAGCTGTTTTTT.

In its sample, this clonotype was seen a few times. The rearrangement links TRBV19 to TRBJ1-5; the match to TRBD1 covers 7 bases. The CDR3 length is 12 residues. Trimming cost V 11 bases and J 4 bases; bases outside gene matches: 5. Germline V gene lookup returns CDR1 LNHDA and CDR2 SQIVND (reference sequence). The CDR3 DNA reads TGTGCCGGGAAGACAGGGAATCAGCCCCAGCATTTT. As protein: CAGKTGNQPQHF.

V is TRBV7-6 and J is TRBJ2-1; 9 nucleotides align to TRBD2. After removal of 1 base from V and 6 bases from J, the junction contained 10 bases not matched to a gene. In germline, CDR1 is SGHVS, CDR2 FNYEAQ. This CDR3 comprises 17 residues. In DNA form, the CDR3 reads TGTGCCAGCAGCTTAGTAGTAATGACTAGCGGCTCCAATGAGCAGTTCTTC. Its protein product is CASSLVVMTSGSNEQFF.

The table lists this clonotype with many counts. This chain connects TRBV28 to TRBJ2-7, with 10 bases fitting TRBD2. CDR1 and CDR2 from the germline V gene are MDHEN and SYDVKM. The CDR3 consists of 14 residues. With 5 bases clipped from V and 4 bases from J, the junction kept 5 bases outside the gene matches. The CDR3 loop reads CASSPAGGSYEQYF. The DNA for the CDR3 is TGTGCCAGCAGTCCAGCGGGAGGGTCTTACGAGCAGTACTTC.

The V gene is TRBV7-9, the J gene TRBJ2-3; the D is unclear. Germline values: CDR1 SEHNR, CDR2 FQNEAQ (reference sequence). The CDR3 sequence is 14 residues long. V shed 4 bases and J shed 0 bases, with 8 bases lying between them. This CDR3 reads CASSSEGSTDTQYF. The CDR3 nucleotides read TGTGCCAGCAGCTCGGAAGGCAGCACAGATACGCAGTATTTT. The full variable domain, rest sourced from reference TRBV7-9 and TRBJ2-3, is DTGVSQNPRHKITKRGQNVTFRCDPISEHNRLYWYRQTLGQGPEFLTYFQNEAQLEKSRLLSDRFSAERPKGSFSTLEIQRTEQGDSAMYLCASSSEGSTDTQYFGPGTRLTVL.

The CDR3 loop is CSASGGLAGEGDTQYF. The CDR3 DNA is TGCAGTGCTAGCGGGGGACTAGCGGGAGAGGGAGATACGCAGTATTTT. The chain joins TRBV20-1 to TRBJ2-3, with 14 bases fitting TRBD2. Germline CDR1 DFQATT, CDR2 SNEGSKA (reference sequence). The CDR3 covers 16 residues. The V gene end was trimmed by 3 bases and the J gene end by 5 bases; junction bases not matched to a gene: 7.

The chain joins TRBV6-2 or TRBV6-3 to TRBJ2-7; D remains unclear. Germline CDR1 and CDR2: MNHEY and SVGEGT. CDR3 length equals 14 residues. Deletions cut 4 bases from V and 0 bases from J, with 10 bases between. The CDR3 region is CASSSWTVSYEQYF. CDR3 nucleotide sequence: TGTGCCAGCAGTTCGTGGACGGTCTCCTACGAGCAGTACTTC.

This clonotype has a handful of counts. The chain carries TRBV7-2 and TRBJ1-1, with D tentatively TRBD1 (6 bases). Germline CDR1 reads SGHTA; CDR2 reads FQGNSA. CDR3 length: 15 residues. The germline V and J ends were trimmed by 5 bases and 0 bases, with 13 bases remaining between them. The CDR3 nucleotides are TGTGCCAGCAGCCCCCTTTCAGGGGTGAACACTGAAGCTTTCTTT. It codes for CASSPLSGVNTEAFF.

The V gene is TRBV7-2, the J gene TRBJ2-1; 12 bases line up with TRBD2. Germline lookup yields CDR1 SGHTA and CDR2 FQGNSA. The V gene end was trimmed by 0 bases and the J gene end by 5 bases; junction bases not matched to a gene: 5. This CDR3 is built from 17 residues. CDR3 DNA sequence: TGTGCCAGCAGCTTAGCCCGACTAGCGGGAGATAACAATGAGCAGTTCTTC. Its translation: CASSLARLAGDNNEQFF.

This clonotype was counted only a few times. This chain links TRBV6-1 with TRBJ2-7; TRBD2 matches at 9 bases. V shed 2 bases, J shed 3 bases, and the junction held 8 bases outside the gene matches. The germline V gene has CDR1 MNHNS and CDR2 SASEGT. The CDR3 loop spans 16 amino acids. CDR3 in DNA: TGTGCCAGCAGTGAATTCAGGACTAGCGCAATCTACGAGCAGTACTTC. Its protein is CASSEFRTSAIYEQYF.

This clonotype was observed a few times. The chain employs TRBV7-9 and TRBJ2-1; tentative D call: TRBD1 (8 bases). V lost 5 bases and J lost 8, with 22 bases in between. In germline, CDR1 is SEHNR, CDR2 FQNEAQ (reference sequence). CDR3 size: 16 residues. CDR3 loop: CASSGDGTTGGDEQFF. The CDR3 bases are TGTGCCAGCAGCGGAGACGGAACCACAGGGGGGGATGAGCAGTTCTTC.

CDR3 loop: CASAPAAAKNIQYF. The CDR3 nucleotides read TGCGCCAGCGCCCCGGCGGCAGCCAAAAACATTCAGTACTTC. This chain connects TRBV4-3 to TRBJ2-4, with unresolved D. The CDR3 loop spans 14 amino acids. V lost 8 bases and J lost 0, with 11 bases in between. Germline CDR1 and CDR2: LGHNA and YSLEER.

The chain uses TRBV20-1 and TRBJ2-4; 7 bases agree with TRBD2. Germline CDR1 and CDR2: DFQATT and SNEGSKA (reference sequence). The CDR3 runs 18 residues. Losses at the gene ends were 0 bases for V and 6 bases for J; bases not matched to a gene: 17. The CDR3 DNA is TGCAGTGCTAGAGATCCGGGGGGTGGGGTAATTGGTAGAAACATTCAGTACTTC. Protein product: CSARDPGGGVIGRNIQYF.

This sequence joins TRBV7-2 and TRBJ2-7; maybe TRBD1 (6 bases). The CDR3 is 16 amino acids. The V and J ends lost 1 base and 1 base respectively, with 14 bases between them. Germline lookup yields CDR1 SGHTA and CDR2 FQGNSA. The CDR3 protein is CASSLGPGTQSYEQYF. The CDR3 region has the DNA TGTGCCAGCAGCTTAGGGCCCGGGACACAGTCCTACGAGCAGTACTTC.

V gene TRBV5-1 combines with J gene TRBJ2-1; no firm D call. The CDR3 totals 15 residues. The V end lost 3 bases, the J end lost 0 bases, and 10 bases lay between the germline ends. The germline gives CDR1 SGHRS, CDR2 YFSETQ. CDR3 bases: TGCGCCAGCAGCTCCGGACGGGTCTCCTACAATGAGCAGTTCTTC. Its protein is CASSSGRVSYNEQFF.

The chain employs TRBV10-3 and TRBJ2-1, with D maybe TRBD2 (6 bases). Germline V lookup: CDR1 ENHRY, CDR2 SYGVKD. V was trimmed by 4 bases and J by 1 base, leaving 17 bases between them. The CDR3 has 17 residues. The CDR3 DNA reads TGTGCCATCAGTGCGCGGGGCACCCATGAATCCTACAATGAGCAGTTCTTC. This encodes CAISARGTHESYNEQFF.

This clonotype was seen ten or more times. CDR3 sequence: CSVVGDGSNTEAFF. DNA of the CDR3: TGCAGCGTTGTAGGGGACGGATCGAACACTGAAGCTTTCTTT. The rearrangement uses TRBV29-1 and TRBJ1-1; the D gene is possibly TRBD1 (5 bases). This CDR3 is 14 amino acids long. Trimming left V 4 bases short and J 1 base short, with 13 bases between. Germline CDR1 SQVTM, CDR2 ANQGSEA.